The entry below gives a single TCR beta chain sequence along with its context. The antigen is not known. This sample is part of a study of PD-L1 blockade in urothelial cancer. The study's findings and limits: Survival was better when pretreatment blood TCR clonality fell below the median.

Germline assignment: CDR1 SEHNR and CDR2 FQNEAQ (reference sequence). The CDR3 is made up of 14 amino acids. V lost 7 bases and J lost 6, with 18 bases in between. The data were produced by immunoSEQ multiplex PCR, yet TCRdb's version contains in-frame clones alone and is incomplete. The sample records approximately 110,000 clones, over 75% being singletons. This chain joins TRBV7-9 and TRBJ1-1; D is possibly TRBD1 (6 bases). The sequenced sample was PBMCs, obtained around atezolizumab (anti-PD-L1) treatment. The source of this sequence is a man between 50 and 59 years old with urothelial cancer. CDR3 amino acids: CASTLQGPASEAFF. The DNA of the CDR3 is TGTGCCAGCACGTTACAGGGTCCCGCCTCTGAAGCTTTCTTT.